This TCR beta chain stems from a study of cytomegalovirus exposure and HLA in healthy donors. Study-level information: A subsequent analysis reported that the 120 or so validation repertoires were produced on the same platform that had also been used for the 600 to 700 first-cohort repertoires.

V dropped 2 bases and J dropped 6 bases, with 16 bases sitting between them. Germline V gene lookup returns CDR1 SGHVS and CDR2 FQNEAQ. The CDR3 is made up of 16 amino acids. The donors were part of the validation cohort of roughly 110 subjects. That cohort was separate from the first cohort, which comprised 666 subjects. Regarding the study as a whole: Associated with cytomegalovirus, according to the listing, were around 160 TCR beta chains. In vitro checks showed that three CMV-associated chains really do target CMV antigens.

Comments on this clone: No antigen is known for it.

Sequenced by immunoSEQ multiplex PCR; TCRdb stores in-frame clones only, minus some. This table holds 76,000 or so clones, 90% to 95% found once. This TCR derives from a woman under 30 in good health and CMV-seronegative. Material: PBMCs. This chain joins TRBV7-8 and TRBJ2-2; D possibly corresponds to TRBD2 (6 bases). The CDR3 bases are TGTGCCAGCAGCTTAAGGGTCGGGAGCCCTGCCGGGGAGCTGTTTTTT. It yields the protein CASSLRVGSPAGELFF.